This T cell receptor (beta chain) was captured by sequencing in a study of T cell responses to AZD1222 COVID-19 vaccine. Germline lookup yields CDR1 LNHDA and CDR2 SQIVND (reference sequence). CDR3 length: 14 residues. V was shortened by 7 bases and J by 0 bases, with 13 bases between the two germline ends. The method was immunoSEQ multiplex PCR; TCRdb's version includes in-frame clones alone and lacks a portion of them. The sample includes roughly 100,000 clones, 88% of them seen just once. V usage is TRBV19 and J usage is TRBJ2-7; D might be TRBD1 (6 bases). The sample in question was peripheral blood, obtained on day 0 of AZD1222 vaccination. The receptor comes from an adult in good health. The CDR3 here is CASTGTGNSYEQYF. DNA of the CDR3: TGTGCCAGTACGGGAACAGGGAACTCCTACGAGCAGTACTTC.